The 16 T cell receptor beta chains below were found in one sample sequenced in a study of cytomegalovirus exposure and HLA in healthy donors (TCRdb year 2017). The receptor library was made with the immunoSEQ multiplex PCR assay. The immuneACCESS repertoire file appears here via TCRdb, limited to in-frame rearrangements. These files lack a portion of the clones; in checked studies, under half of the deficit traces to unresolved V genes, and the cause of the others is not known. The sample table shows about 98,000 clones, and about 90% are seen once. Together, the top ten hold around 6% of the sample. Sequencing was done on a sample of PBMCs. The receptors shown here come from a man aged 18-30 years in good health and CMV-seropositive.

The rearrangement uses TRBV19 and TRBJ1-6, with D possibly being TRBD1 (5 bases). CDR3 length equals 14 residues. CDR1 is LNHDA and CDR2 is SQIVND in the germline V gene (reference sequence). The V end lost 8 bases, the J end lost 5 bases, and 13 bases lay between the germline ends. The CDR3 nucleotides are TGTGCCAGTGGGGCCTCTTTCAATAATTCACCCCTCCACTTT. Residues: CASGASFNNSPLHF. The full variable domain, its missing parts supplied by reference TRBV19 and TRBJ1-6, is DGGITQSPKYLFRKEGQNVTLSCEQNLNHDAMYWYRQDPGQGLRLIYYSQIVNDFQKGDIAEGYSVSREKKESFPLTVTSAQKNPTAFYLCASGASFNNSPLHFGNGTRLTVT.

The V call is TRBV7-8, the J call TRBJ2-1, with TRBD2 matching over 11 bases. This CDR3 has 17 amino acids. V shed 4 bases, J shed 3 bases, and the junction held 8 bases outside the gene matches. Germline assignment: CDR1 SGHVS and CDR2 FQNEAQ. The CDR3 spells CASSSKSGTSGYNEQFF. The CDR3 DNA is TGTGCCAGCAGCTCAAAATCCGGGACTAGCGGCTACAATGAGCAGTTCTTC.

V is TRBV2 and J is TRBJ2-7; 9 bases align to TRBD1. Germline values: CDR1 SNHLY, CDR2 FYNNEI. The CDR3 runs 16 residues. Trimming took 3 bases from V and 3 from J; bases not matched to a gene: 9. The CDR3, as DNA: TGTGCCAGCAGTGATACTGGGACAGGGAAGATCTACGAGCAGTACTTC. This translates into CASSDTGTGKIYEQYF.

The chain links TRBV12-5 to TRBJ2-5; possibly TRBD1 for D (6 bases). V lost 0 bases to trimming and J lost 3 bases, with 11 bases between them. This CDR3 is 15 amino acids long. Germline assignment: CDR1 LGHNT and CDR2 FRNRAP. For the CDR3, the DNA is TGTGCTAGTGGTTTGGTGCCGGGACAAAAAGAGACCCAGTACTTC. This gives the protein CASGLVPGQKETQYF.

The chain carries TRBV5-4 and TRBJ2-1; D perhaps matches TRBD2 (7 bases). Germline CDR1 SGHNT, CDR2 YYREEE (reference sequence). Between the trimmed V and J ends, which lost 4 bases and 1 base, there was a span of 18 bases. The CDR3 contains 17 residues. The CDR3 sequence: CASSGGGAGTSYNEQFF. CDR3 coding DNA: TGTGCCAGCAGCGGGGGGGGCGCAGGGACATCCTACAATGAGCAGTTCTTC.

The rearrangement joins TRBV14 to TRBJ2-2; D remains unclear. V lost 4 bases and J lost 1, with 7 bases in between. From germline, CDR1 is SGHDN and CDR2 FVKESK. The CDR3 covers 14 residues. This CDR3 reads CASSLQENTGELFF. The CDR3 coding sequence is TGTGCCAGCAGCCTTCAGGAGAACACCGGGGAGCTGTTTTTT.

V gene TRBV7-2 combines with J gene TRBJ1-1, with TRBD1 as a possible D gene (5 bases). The CDR3 spans 13 residues. CDR1 SGHTA and CDR2 FQGNSA come from the germline V gene. Trimming pared 5 bases from V and 4 bases from J, leaving 11 bases between. CDR3 sequence: CASSRTRSTEAFF. CDR3 nucleotides: TGTGCCAGCAGCAGGACAAGGAGCACTGAAGCTTTCTTT.

V usage is TRBV28 and J usage is TRBJ2-7; 8 positions match TRBD2. This CDR3 has 19 amino acids. Germline CDR1 is MDHEN and CDR2 is SYDVKM. After removal of 4 bases from V and 2 bases from J, the junction contained 19 bases not matched to a gene. The CDR3 bases are TGTGCCAGCAGTTCCCTGGACAGCTACCACCCCGGGGGGGCCTACGAGCAGTACTTC. Amino acids: CASSSLDSYHPGGAYEQYF.

The chain combines TRBV7-2 with TRBJ2-2; 8 positions match TRBD1. Trimming at V came to 2 bases and at J to 7 bases, leaving 6 bases not matched to a gene. This CDR3 contains 15 residues. Germline-derived CDR1 and CDR2 are SGHTA and FQGNSA. The CDR3 reads CASSLQGAIVGELFF. The CDR3 coding sequence is TGTGCCAGCAGCTTACAGGGGGCTATAGTCGGGGAGCTGTTTTTT.

V and J are TRBV5-5 and TRBJ2-7; D unclear. This CDR3 is built from 16 residues. V lost 0 bases and J lost 0, with 13 bases in between. Germline V gene data show CDR1 as SGHKS and CDR2 as YYEKEE (reference sequence). The CDR3 nucleotides are TGTGCCAGCAGCTTGGCGCTTTCCAGAAGCTCCTACGAGCAGTACTTC. Protein product: CASSLALSRSSYEQYF. Variable domain in full (rest from reference TRBV5-5 and TRBJ2-7): DAGVTQSPTHLIKTRGQQVTLRCSPISGHKSVSWYQQVLGQGPQFIFQYYEKEERGRGNFPDRFSARQFPNYSSELNVNALLLGDSALYLCASSLALSRSSYEQYFGPGTRLTVT.

This clone was observed once. The gene calls are TRBV7-2 and TRBJ1-2; possibly TRBD1 for D (6 bases). Trimming took off 1 base at V and 0 bases at J, with 9 bases between the two ends. CDR1 is SGHTA, CDR2 FQGNSA, per germline. This CDR3 is built from 15 residues. CDR3 in amino acids: CASSLVQGTNYGYTF. CDR3 nucleotides: TGTGCCAGCAGCTTAGTTCAGGGGACTAACTATGGCTACACCTTC.

This clone was seen more than once but under ten times. The chain links TRBV5-1 to TRBJ2-7, with TRBD1 matching over 8 bases. Germline loops: CDR1 SGHRS, CDR2 YFSETQ. The CDR3 runs 15 residues. Trimming removed 4 bases from V and 6 bases from J; junction bases left unmatched: 12. CDR3 nucleotide sequence: TGCGCCAGCAGCCGGCCGGGACAGGATACGTCCGAGCAGTACTTC. Its protein is CASSRPGQDTSEQYF.

V gene TRBV6-5 combines with J gene TRBJ2-1, with a weak D call TRBD2 (5 bases). CDR3 length: 14 residues. Germline values: CDR1 MNHEY, CDR2 SVGAGI. Trimming took 5 bases from V and 6 from J, leaving 14 bases between them. The chain's CDR3 is CASSRGQAGNEQFF. The DNA of the CDR3 is TGTGCCAGCAGTCGTGGTCAGGCGGGCAATGAGCAGTTCTTC.

This chain connects TRBV6-5 to TRBJ2-3; D unclear. The CDR3 is 13 residues long. Per germline, CDR1 MNHEY and CDR2 SVGAGI. V lost 8 bases to trimming and J lost 2 bases, with 11 bases between them. The chain's CDR3 is CASGPPYTDTQYF. The DNA for the CDR3 is TGTGCCAGCGGGCCACCGTACACAGATACGCAGTATTTT.

This chain connects TRBV6-1 to TRBJ1-1; D possibly corresponds to TRBD1 (5 bases). The length of the CDR3 is 13 residues. The germline gives CDR1 MNHNS, CDR2 SASEGT. The ends were cut back, 10 bases at V and 6 bases at J, with 18 bases in the middle. This CDR3 is CATAGRGLAEAFF. Here the CDR3 DNA reads TGTGCCACTGCGGGGAGGGGTCTGGCTGAAGCTTTCTTT.

The chain couples TRBV5-4 to TRBJ2-7, with TRBD2 matching over 9 bases. CDR3 length equals 16 residues. Per the germline V gene, CDR1 is SGHNT and CDR2 is YYREEE (reference sequence). V dropped 0 bases and J dropped 0; count of bases not matched to a gene: 4. Here the CDR3 reads CASSLDSSGDSYEQYF. Here the CDR3 DNA reads TGTGCCAGCAGCTTGGATTCTAGCGGGGACTCCTACGAGCAGTACTTC.